This T cell receptor beta chain was identified during a study of blood T cell repertoires in COVID-19. Study as a whole: Samples came from the United States, Italy and Spain, spanning acute and convalescent COVID-19.

V shed 3 bases, J shed 4 bases, and the junction held 9 bases outside the gene matches. There are 16 residues in the CDR3. The V gene's germline CDR1 is SGHRS and CDR2 YFSETQ. Methods used by the authors: Reference gene primers were amplified, and this amplification served to estimate nucleated cell counts. The data were produced by immunoSEQ multiplex PCR, yet TCRdb's version contains in-frame clones alone and is incomplete. From that table come the V and J calls and clone size; the DNA was used to work out D and trimming. Of approximately 290,000 clones in the sample, roughly 89% were seen once. This chain joins TRBV5-1 and TRBJ2-3, with 9 bases that match TRBD1. Sequenced input: peripheral blood. The sequence was collected from a man aged 25-45 years with acute or convalescent COVID-19. DNA for the CDR3: TGCGCCAGCAGCTCTCGAGGACAGGGGACATCAGATACGCAGTATTTT. Translated: CASSSRGQGTSDTQYF.